This T cell receptor beta chain was recovered during a study of identical twins. General study findings and limits: Out-of-frame alpha sequences that twins shared showed excess low generation probability.

A word on this clonotype: Antigen: not known.

Per the germline V gene, CDR1 is SGHDT and CDR2 is YYEEEE. V shed 4 bases and J 1 base; nucleotides not matched to a gene: 5. CDR3 length equals 17 residues. It was template switching that added a universal primer site, and there were unique molecular identifiers on the cDNA. Via MiXCR, TCRdb re-called the 5' RACE reads, giving one row per CDR3 protein. The sample includes a few hundred thousand distinct CDR3 sequences, roughly 9.5% of them seen just once. In addition, the sample was reused for a study of yellow fever vaccine responses in identical twins. That paper adds: Twins reportedly showed a vaccine T cell response that seemed partly convergent and partly personalized.

The clonotype was recovered from a woman aged 18-35 years in good health. Material for sequencing was PBMCs. The J gene is TRBJ2-1, the V gene TRBV5-6, with TRBD2 matching over 13 bases. CDR3 bases: TGTGCCAGCAGCCGGACTAGCGGGGGCCATTCCTACAATGAGCAGTTCTTC. This sequence encodes CASSRTSGGHSYNEQFF.